This TCR beta chain was identified during a study of blood T cell repertoires in COVID-19. Study information: Acute and convalescent COVID-19 specimens originated in the United States, Italy and Spain.

The repertoire was sequenced with immunoSEQ multiplex PCR; TCRdb's copy has only in-frame clones and lacks some. This sample carries a few hundred thousand clones, about four fifths of them seen once, and the ten largest clones take 3.4%. This clone was detected a few times. The CDR3 runs 17 residues. Germline CDR1 reads SGHRS; CDR2 reads YFSETQ. The junction had 7 bases not matched to a gene; V was cut back by 1 base and J by 0 bases. The sequence was obtained from a man aged 45-65 years who had recovered from COVID-19. The sample comprised PBMCs or T cells enriched from blood (not recorded which). This chain uses TRBV5-1 with TRBJ2-3, with 8 bases that match TRBD2. CDR3 protein: CASSLLSGGGSTDTQYF. Here the CDR3 DNA reads TGCGCCAGCAGCTTGCTCAGCGGGGGAGGAAGCACAGATACGCAGTATTTT. Full variable domain (outside the CDR3, taken from reference TRBV5-1 and TRBJ2-3): KAGVTQTPRYLIKTRGQQVTLSCSPISGHRSVSWYQQTPGQGLQFLFEYFSETQRNKGNFPGRFSGRQFSNSRSEMNVSTLELGDSALYLCASSLLSGGGSTDTQYFGPGTRLTVL.